The present T cell receptor beta chain was sequenced within a study of shared clonotypes between healthy human individuals. Details on this clone: Its antigen remains unidentified.

Study-wide points: Clonotype sharing among donors was expected to depend on sequencing depth.

Donors were healthy HIV-negative adults without recent acute infections or vaccinations. When replicate PCRs were run on unsorted PBMC, they used approximately 300 ng DNA, approximately 33,000 T cell genomes. On ten immunoSEQ deep assay plates, unsorted PBMC DNA was sequenced. Assay used: immunoSEQ multiplex PCR; TCRdb lists only in-frame clones, some missing. In the table there are roughly 500,000 clones, approximately 81% of which are singletons. Material for sequencing was PBMCs. The receptor's source is a woman between 35 and 50 years old in good health. Some clones in this sample may be carry-over from other donors' samples.

The CDR3 spells CASSQGQGAYEQYF. The CDR3 DNA reads TGTGCCAGCAGCCAAGGCCAGGGGGCCTACGAGCAGTACTTC. The genes are TRBV16 and TRBJ2-7; TRBD1 aligns across 7 bases. The CDR3 length is 14 residues. Germline-derived CDR1 and CDR2 are KGHSY and FQNENV. The V and J ends lost 2 bases and 2 bases, in that order; junction bases with no gene match: 3.